The clone carrying this T cell receptor (beta chain) appeared many times. For Graves' hyperthyroidism to be stable, ophthalmopathy could not progress within 18 months. Patients were excluded because of uncontrolled infection, other autoimmune disease, pregnancy or lactation. The V gene's germline CDR1 is MNHEY and CDR2 SVGEGT. CDR3 length equals 12 residues. Trimming cost V 5 bases and J 6 bases, with 8 bases left between them. RNA transcripts provided the source from which TCR beta CDR3 regions were amplified. A set of HTBI primers served as the primers for a first-round RT-PCR of the TCR CDR3. TCRdb recomputed calls from the multiplex PCR reads with MiXCR, one row per CDR3 protein. This table holds about 420,000 distinct CDR3 sequences, approximately 14% found once. This record comes from a study of T cells in Graves' hyperthyroidism and ophthalmopathy.

The gene calls are TRBV6-2 or TRBV6-3 and TRBJ1-5; tentatively, D is TRBD1 (6 bases). Material for sequencing was blood. This TCR was recovered from a woman under 30 with Graves' hyperthyroidism. The CDR3 region is CASSTGTQPQHF. In DNA, the CDR3 is TGTGCCAGCAGTACAGGGACTCAGCCCCAGCATTTT.